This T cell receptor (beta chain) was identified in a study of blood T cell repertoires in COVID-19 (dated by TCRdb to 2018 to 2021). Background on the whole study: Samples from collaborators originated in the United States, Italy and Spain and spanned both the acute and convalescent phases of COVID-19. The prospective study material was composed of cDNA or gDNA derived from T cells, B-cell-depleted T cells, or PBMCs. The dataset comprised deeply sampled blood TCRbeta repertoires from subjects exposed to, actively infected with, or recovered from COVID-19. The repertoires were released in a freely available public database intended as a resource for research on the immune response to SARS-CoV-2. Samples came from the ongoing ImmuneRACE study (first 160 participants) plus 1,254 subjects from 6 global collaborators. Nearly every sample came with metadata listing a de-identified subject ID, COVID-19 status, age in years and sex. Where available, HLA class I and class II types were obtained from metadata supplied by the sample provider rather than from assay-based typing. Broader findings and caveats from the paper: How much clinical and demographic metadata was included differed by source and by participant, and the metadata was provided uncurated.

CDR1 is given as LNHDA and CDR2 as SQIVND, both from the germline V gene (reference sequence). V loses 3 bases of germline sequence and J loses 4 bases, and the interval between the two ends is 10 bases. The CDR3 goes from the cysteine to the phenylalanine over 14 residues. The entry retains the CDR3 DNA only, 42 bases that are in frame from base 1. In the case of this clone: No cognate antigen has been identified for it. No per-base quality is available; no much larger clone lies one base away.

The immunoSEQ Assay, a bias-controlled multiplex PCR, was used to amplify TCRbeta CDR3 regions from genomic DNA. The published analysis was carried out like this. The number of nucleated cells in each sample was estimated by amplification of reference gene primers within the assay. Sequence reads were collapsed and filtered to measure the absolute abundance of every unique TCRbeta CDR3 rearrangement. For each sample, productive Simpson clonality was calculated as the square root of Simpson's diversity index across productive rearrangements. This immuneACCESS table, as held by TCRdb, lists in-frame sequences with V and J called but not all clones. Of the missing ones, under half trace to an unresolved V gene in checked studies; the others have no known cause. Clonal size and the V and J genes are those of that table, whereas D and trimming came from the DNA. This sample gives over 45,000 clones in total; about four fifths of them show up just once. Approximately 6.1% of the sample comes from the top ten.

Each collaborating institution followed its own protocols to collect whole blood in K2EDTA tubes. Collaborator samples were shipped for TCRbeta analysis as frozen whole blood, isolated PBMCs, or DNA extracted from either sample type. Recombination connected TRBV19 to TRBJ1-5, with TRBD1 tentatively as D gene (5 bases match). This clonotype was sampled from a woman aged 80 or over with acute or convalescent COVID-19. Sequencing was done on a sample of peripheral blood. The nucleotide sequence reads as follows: TGTGCCAGTAGTATTGGCAGGGCTAATCAGCCCCAGCATTTT. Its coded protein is CASSIGRANQPQHF. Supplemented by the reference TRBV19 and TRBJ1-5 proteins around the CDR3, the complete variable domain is DGGITQSPKYLFRKEGQNVTLSCEQNLNHDAMYWYRQDPGQGLRLIYYSQIVNDFQKGDIAEGYSVSREKKESFPLTVTSAQKNPTAFYLCASSIGRANQPQHFGDGTRLSIL.